Following are 32 T cell receptor beta chains from one sample sequenced in a study of T-cell memory formation after mild COVID-19. TCRdb used MiXCR to reprocess the 5' RACE reads, holding one entry per CDR3 protein. This table holds a few hundred thousand distinct CDR3 sequences, 8% to 9.5% found once. Sequenced: PBMCs or a T cell subset sorted from them (not recorded which). The origin of the receptors is a man aged 18-30 years who had mild COVID-19 (a few samples of this study predate the infection). Cell type and time point are not known.

This clonotype occurred once. The chain employs TRBV6-6 and TRBJ1-2; 9 bases align to TRBD1. Germline lookup yields CDR1 MNHNY and CDR2 SVGAGI (reference sequence). The CDR3 runs to 14 residues. V trimming: 5 bases; J trimming: 7 bases; junction bases outside the gene matches: 8. The CDR3 DNA reads as TGTGCCAGCAGTCGACCGGGACAGGGTTTTGGCTACACCTTC. Its translation: CASSRPGQGFGYTF.

This sequence joins TRBV29-1 and TRBJ1-1, with 7 nucleotides matching TRBD1. Germline V gene sequence: CDR1 SQVTM, CDR2 ANQGSEA. The CDR3 runs 15 residues. The trim removed 3 bases at V and 0 bases at J, leaving 7 bases unmatched. CDR3: CSVDPRDSLNTEAFF. The CDR3 DNA sequence: TGCAGCGTTGATCCCCGGGACAGCTTGAACACTGAAGCTTTCTTT. Complete variable domain (other parts from reference TRBV29-1 and TRBJ1-1): SAVISQKPSRDICQRGTSLTIQCQVDSQVTMMFWYRQQPGQSLTLIATANQGSEATYESGFVIDKFPISRPNLTFSTLTVSNMSPEDSSIYLCSVDPRDSLNTEAFFGQGTRLTVV.

This clonotype was observed at least ten times. This chain links TRBV5-1 with TRBJ2-3, with D unresolved. Trimming cost V 4 bases and J 0 bases, with 9 bases left between them. Per the germline V gene, CDR1 is SGHRS and CDR2 is YFSETQ. The CDR3 totals 14 residues. The CDR3 DNA reads as TGCGCCAGCAGCCACGACGGTAGCACAGATACGCAGTATTTT. Translation gives CASSHDGSTDTQYF.

This clonotype was recorded a few times. The chain recombines TRBV6-1 with TRBJ2-5; no firm D call. V shed 2 bases and J shed 5 bases, with 6 bases lying between them. CDR1 and CDR2 from the germline V gene are MNHNS and SASEGT. The CDR3 length is 12 residues. The CDR3 region is CASSELAETQYF. The DNA of the CDR3 is TGTGCCAGCAGTGAATTAGCCGAGACCCAGTACTTC.

In its sample, this clonotype was seen a few times. The chain has TRBV4-3 and TRBJ2-3; D ambiguous. The CDR3 is 14 amino acids. V gave up 4 bases and J gave up 6 bases, with 14 bases separating them. Germline values: CDR1 LGHNA, CDR2 YSLEER. CDR3 coding DNA: TGCGCCAGCAGCCTGGCGCAGTTCACGGATACGCAGTATTTT. Translation gives CASSLAQFTDTQYF.

This clonotype occurred many times. At one end, the junction sequence differs from germline, possibly due to a read error. The J gene is TRBJ2-2, the V gene TRBV7-7, with no clear D. The germline gives CDR1 SSHAT, CDR2 FNYEAQ (reference sequence). The CDR3 spans 13 residues. Here the CDR3 DNA reads TGTGCTAGCAGCTTAAGAGAAACCGGGGAGCTGTTTTTT. Protein product: CASSLRETGELFF.

At least ten counts were recorded for this clonotype. The chain has TRBV12-3 or TRBV12-4 and TRBJ2-1; 8 positions agree with TRBD1. CDR3 size: 16 residues. V was clipped by 1 base and J by 6 bases; unmatched bases: 8. CDR3 DNA sequence: TGTGCCAGCAGTTTAGTCGGACAGGGAATTTGCAATGAGCAGTTCTTC. Protein product: CASSLVGQGICNEQFF.

V gene TRBV7-8 combines with J gene TRBJ1-5, with no clear D. V was pared by 5 bases and J by 2 bases, with 13 bases between. Germline loops: CDR1 SGHVS, CDR2 FQNEAQ. The CDR3 is 15 residues long. Here the CDR3 reads CASSPSRFGNQPQHF. CDR3 sequence (DNA): TGTGCCAGCAGCCCCAGTCGATTCGGCAATCAGCCCCAGCATTTT. Full variable domain (missing parts from reference TRBV7-8 and TRBJ1-5): GAGVSQSPRYKVAKRGQDVALRCDPISGHVSLFWYQQALGQGPEFLTYFQNEAQLDKSGLPSDRFFAERPEGSVSTLKIQRTQQEDSAVYLCASSPSRFGNQPQHFGDGTRLSIL.

This clonotype was observed a few times. The J gene is TRBJ2-1, the V gene TRBV7-2; 10 bases align to TRBD2. Germline CDR1 reads SGHTA; CDR2 reads FQGNSA. Trimming took 5 bases from V and 9 from J; bases not matched to a gene: 10. The CDR3 extends over 15 amino acids. In DNA, the CDR3 is TGTGCCAGCAGCATCTCTAGCGGGGGTTCCGGTGAGCAGTTCTTC. Protein sequence: CASSISSGGSGEQFF.

This clonotype was seen a few times. The chain uses TRBV18 and TRBJ2-7; 7 bases align to TRBD1. With V trimmed by 4 bases and J by 2 bases, 2 bases remained unmatched. The CDR3 has 13 amino acids. Germline CDR1 is KGHSH and CDR2 is LQKENI. CDR3 sequence reads: CASSRDRPYEQYV. The CDR3 DNA follows: TGTGCCAGCTCACGGGACAGACCCTACGAGCAGTACGTC.

The sample holds a few counts of this clonotype. This chain links TRBV5-1 with TRBJ2-1, with 7 bases fitting TRBD1. Looked up from germline, CDR1 is SGHRS and CDR2 is YFSETQ. The CDR3 length is 14 residues. V was clipped by 4 bases and J by 6 bases; unmatched bases: 7. CDR3 amino acids: CASSPRDSSNEQFF. The CDR3 DNA reads as TGCGCCAGCAGCCCCCGGGACAGTTCCAATGAGCAGTTCTTC.

This clonotype was counted many times. CDR3 in DNA: TGCGCCAGCAGCCCACGGGGGGGCAGCAATCAGCCCCAGCATTTT. This gives the protein CASSPRGGSNQPQHF. The genes are TRBV5-1 and TRBJ1-5; the D gene is possibly TRBD1 (6 bases). Trimming removed 4 bases at V and 1 base at J, with 12 bases between. The CDR3 runs to 15 residues. CDR1 SGHRS and CDR2 YFSETQ come from the germline V gene.

This chain connects TRBV7-2 to TRBJ1-1; possibly TRBD1 for D (6 bases). The CDR3 consists of 16 residues. V was clipped by 3 bases and J by 3 bases, with 17 bases between them. Germline assignment: CDR1 SGHTA and CDR2 FQGNSA. The CDR3 nucleotides read TGTGCCAGCAGCTTCTTGCAGGGGCGGTTAGACACTGAAGCTTTCTTT. Amino acids: CASSFLQGRLDTEAFF.

This clonotype was picked up a small number of times. The V and J genes are TRBV12-3 or TRBV12-4 and TRBJ1-2; 7 bases line up with TRBD1. The CDR3 is 14 amino acids. Losses at the gene ends were 3 bases for V and 3 bases for J; bases not matched to a gene: 4. Here the CDR3 DNA reads TGTGCCAGCAGTTTTTGGCAGGGGGACTATGGCTACACCTTC. It translates to CASSFWQGDYGYTF.

This clonotype was seen more than once but under ten times. This chain connects TRBV29-1 to TRBJ2-1, with D possibly TRBD1 on 6 matching bases. The V end lost 6 bases, the J end lost 6 bases, and 12 bases lay between the germline ends. This CDR3 region has 12 residues. CDR1 is SQVTM and CDR2 is ANQGSEA in the germline V gene. CDR3 protein: CSVRQAINEQFF. The CDR3 DNA is TGCAGCGTAAGACAGGCCATCAATGAGCAGTTCTTC.

The table lists this clonotype with many counts. V is TRBV2 and J is TRBJ2-5; TRBD2 aligns across 8 bases. V lost 4 bases and J lost 7; bases outside the gene matches: 8. CDR1 and CDR2 (germline): SNHLY, FYNNEI. The CDR3 has 14 residues. The CDR3 sequence: CASSGAAAGVTQYF. CDR3 sequence (DNA): TGTGCCAGCAGTGGGGCAGCAGCGGGGGTGACCCAGTACTTC.

This clonotype was observed a handful of times. This chain links TRBV3-1 with TRBJ1-5, with D uncertain. This CDR3 is built from 16 residues. Germline CDR1 is LGHDT and CDR2 is YNNKEL (reference sequence). V dropped 1 base and J dropped 1 base, with 11 bases sitting between them. The CDR3 DNA reads TGTGCCAGCAGCCAAGGTTCCGCGCCCAGCAATCAGCCCCAGCATTTT. Protein product: CASSQGSAPSNQPQHF.

The chain employs TRBV20-1 and TRBJ1-2; D uncertain. The germline V gene has CDR1 DFQATT and CDR2 SNEGSKA (reference sequence). Trimming stripped 6 bases from V and 1 base from J, with 9 bases between. The CDR3 loop spans 12 amino acids. CDR3 loop: CSAPDNNYGYTF. The CDR3 DNA follows: TGCAGTGCGCCGGATAATAACTATGGCTACACCTTC.

This clonotype has at least ten counts. The rearrangement joins TRBV7-2 to TRBJ2-1, with D tentatively TRBD1 or TRBD2 (6 bases each). Trimming removed 3 bases from V and 6 bases from J, with 15 bases in between. The germline V gene has CDR1 SGHTA and CDR2 FQGNSA. This CDR3 comprises 15 residues. The CDR3 nucleotides are TGTGCCAGCAGCTTCCGAGGGGGAGGATTCAATGAGCAGTTCTTC. It yields the protein CASSFRGGGFNEQFF.

The chain carries TRBV6-2 or TRBV6-3 and TRBJ2-2; 7 bases agree with TRBD2. The trim removed 3 bases at V and 6 bases at J, leaving 7 bases unmatched. This CDR3 is 15 amino acids long. CDR1 and CDR2 (germline): MNHEY, SVGEGT. The CDR3 here is CASSYPRGRAGELFF. CDR3 coding DNA: TGTGCCAGCAGTTATCCGCGGGGGAGGGCCGGGGAGCTGTTTTTT.

V gene TRBV4-1 combines with J gene TRBJ1-5; TRBD1 agrees at 7 bases. Germline CDR1 is MGHRA and CDR2 is YSYEKL. The CDR3 loop spans 15 amino acids. V shed 4 bases, J shed 1 base, and the junction held 4 bases outside the gene matches. The CDR3 here is CASSPDRASNQPQHF. The CDR3 DNA reads TGCGCCAGCAGCCCTGACAGGGCAAGCAATCAGCCCCAGCATTTT.

The chain has TRBV21-1 and TRBJ2-1; the table's D call, TRBD2, has no DNA check behind it. TRBV21-1 is termed a pseudogene. This CDR3 comprises 18 residues. The CDR3 protein is CANKPGLAGEQPYNEQFF. CDR3 DNA sequence: TGTGCCAACAAACCGGGGCTAGCGGGGGAGCAACCCTACAATGAGCAGTTCTTC.

The chain couples TRBV6-5 to TRBJ2-1; D remains unclear. This CDR3 has 8 amino acids. V lost 2 bases to trimming and J lost 15 bases, with 2 bases between them. CDR1 is MNHEY, CDR2 SVGAGI, per germline. The CDR3 sequence is CASSYPFF. DNA of the CDR3: TGTGCCAGCAGTTACCCGTTCTTC.

The CDR3 loop reads CASSETGGGVTEAFF. Here the CDR3 DNA reads TGTGCCAGCAGTGAAACAGGGGGCGGGGTCACTGAAGCTTTCTTT. V is TRBV6-5 and J is TRBJ1-1, with TRBD1 matching over 9 bases. Germline V lookup: CDR1 MNHEY, CDR2 SVGAGI. Trimming at V came to 5 bases and at J to 4 bases, leaving 8 bases not matched to a gene. CDR3 length equals 15 residues.

There are a few counts of this clonotype. This chain links TRBV7-2 with TRBJ2-7; 7 positions match TRBD2. CDR3 length equals 13 residues. V lost 4 bases, J lost 4 bases, and 4 bases stayed unmatched. The germline gives CDR1 SGHTA, CDR2 FQGNSA. This CDR3 reads CASSSNGGYEQYF. CDR3 bases: TGTGCCAGCAGCTCAAACGGGGGGTACGAGCAGTACTTC.

This clonotype was counted a few times. The chain carries TRBV11-2 and TRBJ2-6; tentatively, D is TRBD1 (6 bases). Germline loops: CDR1 SGHAT, CDR2 FQNNGV. The CDR3 is made up of 14 amino acids. V shed 4 bases and J shed 3 bases, with 7 bases lying between them. CDR3 residues: CASSYRDGANVLTF. For the CDR3, the DNA is TGTGCCAGCAGCTACAGGGATGGGGCCAACGTCCTGACTTTC.

Many counts were recorded for this clonotype. The chain is built from TRBV12-3 or TRBV12-4 and TRBJ2-7; 7 bases fit TRBD2. The CDR3 consists of 15 residues. V dropped 3 bases and J dropped 0; count of bases not matched to a gene: 5. CDR3 nucleotides: TGTGCCAGCAGTTTCTCCGCGGGGGTCTCCTACGAGCAGTACGTC. It codes for CASSFSAGVSYEQYV.

The J gene is TRBJ2-5, the V gene TRBV7-2, with 8 bases fitting TRBD2. The trim removed 5 bases at V and 4 bases at J, leaving 9 bases unmatched. Germline V gene data show CDR1 as SGHTA and CDR2 as FQGNSA. CDR3 length equals 15 residues. As DNA, the CDR3 is TGTGCCAGCAGCCCTTTAGCGGGGACGGGAGAGACCCAGTACTTC. Translated, it gives CASSPLAGTGETQYF. Full variable domain (rest looked up from reference TRBV7-2 and TRBJ2-5): GAGVSQSPSNKVTEKGKDVELRCDPISGHTALYWYRQSLGQGLEFLIYFQGNSAPDKSGLPSDRFSAERTGGSVSTLTIQRTQQEDSAVYLCASSPLAGTGETQYFGPGTRLLVL.

The chain is built from TRBV20-1 and TRBJ2-1; TRBD2 matches 8 bases. There are 14 residues in the CDR3. The germline V gene encodes CDR1 DFQATT and CDR2 SNEGSKA (reference sequence). With 6 bases clipped from V and 4 bases from J, the junction kept 8 bases outside the gene matches. CDR3 amino acids: CSAPEGGGYNEQFF. The DNA of the CDR3 is TGCAGTGCCCCGGAGGGCGGGGGGTACAATGAGCAGTTCTTC.

This clonotype was found a few times. V and J are TRBV4-3 and TRBJ2-5; D unresolved. The CDR3 is 15 amino acids. CDR1 and CDR2 from the germline V gene are LGHNA and YSLEER. V gave up 1 base and J gave up 2 bases, with 11 bases separating them. CDR3 nucleotides: TGCGCCAGCAGCCAAGCATTATCATGGCAAGAGACCCAGTACTTC. As protein: CASSQALSWQETQYF.

This clonotype was seen a handful of times. This chain links TRBV5-1 with TRBJ1-1; TRBD1 might be the D (6 bases). The CDR3 loop spans 13 amino acids. V gave up 1 base and J gave up 7 bases, with 11 bases separating them. In germline, CDR1 is SGHRS, CDR2 YFSETQ. CDR3 bases: TGCGCCAGCAGCTTGACCACAGGGTTTGAAGCTTTCTTT. Its protein is CASSLTTGFEAFF.

In its sample, this clonotype was seen many times. The chain has TRBV9 and TRBJ2-1; possible D gene TRBD2, 7 bases. V lost 7 bases and J 3 bases, leaving 11 bases between the germline ends. Germline lookup yields CDR1 SGDLS and CDR2 YYNGEE. The CDR3 totals 13 residues. The CDR3 sequence: CASGGAVYNEQFF. The CDR3 DNA follows: TGTGCCAGCGGGGGGGCAGTCTACAATGAGCAGTTCTTC.